This TCR beta chain was observed in a study of OX40 agonist ivuxolimab in advanced cancers. Study in general: The dose-escalation group included hepatocellular carcinoma, melanoma, renal cell carcinoma and head and neck cancer. Broader study findings: Researchers report that CD8+ T cells had, on average, more expanded clones than CD4+.

The CDR3 runs 14 residues. Germline V gene sequence: CDR1 GTSNPN, CDR2 SVGIG (reference sequence). The V gene lost 5 bases and the J gene lost 0 bases, with 11 bases spanning the gap. Patients with a history of autoimmune disease or on systemic immunosuppression were excluded. Regarding this clone: Its target is not known.

Measured with immunoSEQ multiplex PCR; TCRdb has only the in-frame clones, and not every one. The sample has around 38,000 clones, 65% to 90% seen once; the top ten hold around 10%. Source: CD4+ or CD8+ T cells sorted from blood, taken in a trial of the OX40 agonist ivuxolimab. V gene TRBV30 combines with J gene TRBJ1-5; tentative D call: TRBD1 (5 bases). This TCR came from an adult with an advanced solid tumor such as melanoma, head and neck, liver or kidney cancer. The CDR3 spells CAWDSAHSNQPQHF. CDR3 nucleotide sequence: TGTGCCTGGGACAGCGCTCATAGCAATCAGCCCCAGCATTTT. The full variable domain, completed using reference TRBV30 and TRBJ1-5, is SQTIHQWPATLVQPVGSPLSLECTVEGTSNPNLYWYRQAAGRGLQLLFYSVGIGQISSEVPQNLSASRPQDRQFILSSKKLLLSDSGFYLCAWDSAHSNQPQHFGDGTRLSIL.